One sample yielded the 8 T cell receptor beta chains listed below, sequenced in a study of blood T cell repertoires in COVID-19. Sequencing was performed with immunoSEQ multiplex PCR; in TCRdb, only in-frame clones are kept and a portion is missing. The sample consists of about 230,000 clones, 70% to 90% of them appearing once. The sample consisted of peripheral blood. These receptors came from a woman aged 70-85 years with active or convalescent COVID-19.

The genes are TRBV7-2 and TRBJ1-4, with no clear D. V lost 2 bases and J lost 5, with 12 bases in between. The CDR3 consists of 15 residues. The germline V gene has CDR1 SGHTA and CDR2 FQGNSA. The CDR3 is CASSLFGRVNEKLFF. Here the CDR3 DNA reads TGTGCCAGCAGCTTATTCGGGAGAGTAAATGAAAAACTGTTTTTT.

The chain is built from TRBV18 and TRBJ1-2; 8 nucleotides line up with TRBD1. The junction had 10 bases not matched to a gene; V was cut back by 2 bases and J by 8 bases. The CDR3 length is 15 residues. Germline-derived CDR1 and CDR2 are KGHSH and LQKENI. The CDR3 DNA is TGTGCCAGCTCACCAGATTCAGGGGGCGCGACGGGCTACACCTTC. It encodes CASSPDSGGATGYTF.

CDR3: CASSVGSHVGGYTF. The CDR3 DNA is TGTGCCAGCAGCGTCGGGTCCCACGTTGGGGGCTACACCTTC. This chain uses TRBV9 with TRBJ1-2; the D is unclear. CDR1 is SGDLS and CDR2 is YYNGEE in the germline V gene. Trimming took 2 bases from V and 8 from J, leaving 16 bases between them. The CDR3 runs 14 residues.

This CDR3 is CATITQRHSTDTQYF. The CDR3 DNA reads as TGTGCCACCATAACCCAAAGACACAGCACAGATACGCAGTATTTT. This chain uses TRBV7-2 with TRBJ2-3; D gene uncertain. This CDR3 is 15 amino acids long. V was clipped by 10 bases and J by 0 bases, with 17 bases between them. Germline assignment: CDR1 SGHTA and CDR2 FQGNSA.

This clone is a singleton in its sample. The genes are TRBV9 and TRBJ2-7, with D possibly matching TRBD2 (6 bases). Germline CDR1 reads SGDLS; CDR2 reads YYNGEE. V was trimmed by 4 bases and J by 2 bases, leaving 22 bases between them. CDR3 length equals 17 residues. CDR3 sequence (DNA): TGTGCCAGCAGCCCCCGCTCCGCCGGGACTGCTACCTACGAGCAGTACTTC. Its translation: CASSPRSAGTATYEQYF.

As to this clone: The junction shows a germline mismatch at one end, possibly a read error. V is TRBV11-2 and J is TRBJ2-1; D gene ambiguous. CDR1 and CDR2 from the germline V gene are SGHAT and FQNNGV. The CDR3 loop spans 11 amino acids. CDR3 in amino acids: CASSPYNEQFF. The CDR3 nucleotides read TGTGCCAGCAGCCCCTATAATGAGCAGTTCTTC.

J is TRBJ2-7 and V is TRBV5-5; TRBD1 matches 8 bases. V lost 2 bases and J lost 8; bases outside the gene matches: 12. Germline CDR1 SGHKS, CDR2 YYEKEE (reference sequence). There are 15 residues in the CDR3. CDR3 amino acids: CASSFSSGGEIKQYF. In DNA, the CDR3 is TGTGCCAGCAGCTTTTCCTCAGGGGGCGAAATTAAGCAGTACTTC. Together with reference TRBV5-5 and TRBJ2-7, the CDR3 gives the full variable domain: DAGVTQSPTHLIKTRGQQVTLRCSPISGHKSVSWYQQVLGQGPQFIFQYYEKEERGRGNFPDRFSARQFPNYSSELNVNALLLGDSALYLCASSFSSGGEIKQYFGPGTRLTVT.

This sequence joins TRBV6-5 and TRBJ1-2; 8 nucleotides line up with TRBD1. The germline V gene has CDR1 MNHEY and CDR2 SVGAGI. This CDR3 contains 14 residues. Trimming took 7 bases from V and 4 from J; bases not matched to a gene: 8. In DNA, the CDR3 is TGTGCCAGCACCCAACAGGGGGGGGGCTATGGCTACACCTTC. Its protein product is CASTQQGGGYGYTF.